This T cell receptor beta chain was sequenced in a study of shared clonotypes between healthy human individuals (dated by TCRdb to 2020 to 2021). Regarding the complete study: A couple of women and a few men aged 18 to 49 years were included in the cohort. For each donor, CD4 naive and CD4 memory were each given three plates, CD8 naive was given two plates, and CD8 memory was given one plate. Per donor, leukapheresis produced somewhere between about 0.9 and 9 billion PBMCs. The study deeply sequenced blood TCR repertoires of five healthy adults to estimate repertoire size and the extent of clonotype sharing between individuals. To increase sequencing depth and limit assay-specific biases, different laboratories used diverse techniques to prepare libraries and sequence TCR repertoires.

TCR CDR3 regions were amplified from genomic DNA by multiplex PCR using the deep immunoSEQ assay. For each cell subset, the extracted genomic DNA was distributed evenly across all wells of several immunoSEQ 96-well plates, and each plate served as one replicate. For sorted subsets, about 0.2 ug genomic DNA, equal to tens of thousands of T cell genomes, was loaded into each replicate PCR. The purified libraries were quantified using a Qubit 3.0 fluorometer, sized with a Bioanalyzer 2100, and then quantified again using the KAPA Library Quantification kit. Every immunoSEQ 96-well plate was sequenced on a separate single-read 150-cycle Illumina NextSeq 550 flow cell. As for the authors' bioinformatics: Because the immunoSEQ output held only junctional sequences and lacked quality scores, the filtering could not match the filtering applied to full-length reads. Sequences were annotated with PyIR, a Python wrapper for IgBLAST v1.9, using IMGT germline references to assign V/J genes and CDR3. Reads with weak V/J assignments (E-value above 1e-6), missing CDR3, stop codons, out-of-frame junctions, or ambiguous translated residues were removed. V3J clonotypes were defined by identical inferred V gene, J gene, and CDR3 amino acid sequence. Percentage overlap between repertoires was calculated by dividing the number of shared unique clonotypes by the size of the smaller repertoire. Richness of each repertoire was evaluated using RTK rarefaction, the Chao1 estimator, and Recon v2.1 estimates of unobserved clonotypes. For all TCRbeta clonotypes obtained by the gDNA method from a few donors, generation probabilities were computed with OLGA. The table was pulled from immuneACCESS by TCRdb, which kept in-frame rearrangements only. Such tables lose some clones; where checked, under half of the loss comes from unresolved V genes, and the rest has no known cause. V, J and clone size are taken as reported in that table, and D and trimming were inferred from the DNA itself. The sample table records hundreds of thousands of clones; about 96% of these occur just once. Approximately 0.062% of the sample belongs to the ten largest clones.

Details on this clone: What this receptor recognizes is not known. No base quality values were provided; no much bigger clone lies one nucleotide off.

Healthy HIV-negative adults with no recently reported acute infections or vaccinations were included as donors. Every donor was a Caucasian adult residing in Nashville, Tennessee, USA. CD4+ T cells were enriched by magnetic negative selection, after which naive cells were positively selected on CD45RA and the negative fraction was taken as the memory subset. Blood was obtained by leukapheresis, after which PBMCs were separated by Ficoll-Histopaque density gradient centrifugation and cryopreserved in liquid nitrogen vapor phase. Purity and quantity of every magnetically sorted T cell population were checked by analytical flow cytometry. From each sorted fraction, genomic DNA was isolated and quantified by UV absorbance on a Nanodrop 2000c. Here is what the overall study found, with its caveats: Because the study included only a small number of donors, the genetic and exposure-history diversity represented was limited. Pairwise subsampling led to the expectation that sequencing depth would affect the degree of clonotype sharing among donors. Larger estimated clonotype richness was generally found for naive subsets than for memory subsets. Only blood was sampled, and tissue TCR repertoires likely differ from those in blood. Sharing across a few donors was observed for about 5% of naive CD4, 3.5% of naive CD8, roughly 2.4% of memory CD4, and roughly 0.43% of memory CD8 clonotypes. Compared with non-shared clonotypes, clonotypes shared by all four sorted-subset donors had higher generation probabilities. Rarefaction of sorted-subset datasets indicated incomplete sequencing despite the large sequencing depth.

From the cysteine through the phenylalanine, the CDR3 covers 15 amino acids. Solely the CDR3 DNA is kept, with 45 bases framed from the first base. Trimming takes 4 bases from V and 4 bases from J, and the germline ends sit 15 bases apart. The germline V gene (reference sequence) sets CDR1 to SGHNT and CDR2 to YYREEE. This clonotype was sampled from a young woman in good health. The rearranged chain carries TRBV5-4 and TRBJ2-1; TRBD2 is a weak D gene call, 7 bases matching. Sequenced input: naive CD4+ T cells sorted from blood. This sample's cell subset or site label indicates: CD45RA+ positively selected. The CDR3 region: CASSTSSGQYNEQFF. The nucleotide sequence reads TGTGCCAGCAGCACCTCTAGCGGACAGTACAATGAGCAGTTCTTC. The reference TRBV5-4 and TRBJ2-1 proteins fill in what lies around the CDR3, so the full variable domain reads ETGVTQSPTHLIKTRGQQVTLRCSSQSGHNTVSWYQQALGQGPQFIFQYYREEENGRGNFPPRFSGLQFPNYSSELNVNALELDDSALYLCASSTSSGQYNEQFFGPGTRLTVL.